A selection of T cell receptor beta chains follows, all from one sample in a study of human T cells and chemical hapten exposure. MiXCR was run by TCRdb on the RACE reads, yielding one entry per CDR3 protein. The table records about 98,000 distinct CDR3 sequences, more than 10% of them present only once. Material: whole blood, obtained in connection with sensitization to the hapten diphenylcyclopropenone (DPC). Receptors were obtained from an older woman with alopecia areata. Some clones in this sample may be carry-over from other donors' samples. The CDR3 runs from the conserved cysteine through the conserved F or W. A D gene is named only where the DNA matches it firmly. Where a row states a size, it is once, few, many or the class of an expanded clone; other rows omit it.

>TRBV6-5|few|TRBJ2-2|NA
CASSRVPGELFF
TGTGCCAGCAGCCGGGTTCCCGGGGAGCTGTTTTTT
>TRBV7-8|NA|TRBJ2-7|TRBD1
CASSSGQGRTEQYF
TGTGCCAGCAGCTCGGGACAGGGTAGGACCGAGCAGTACTTC
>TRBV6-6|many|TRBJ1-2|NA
CASSNPPQGYYGYTF
TGTGCCAGCAGTAACCCGCCCCAGGGGTACTATGGCTACACCTTC
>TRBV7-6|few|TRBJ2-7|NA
CASSRHPEDTSEQYF
TGTGCCAGCAGCAGACATCCGGAAGACACAAGCGAGCAGTACTTC
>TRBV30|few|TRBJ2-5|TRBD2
CAWGGTKGETQYF
TGTGCCTGGGGTGGGACTAAAGGAGAGACCCAGTACTTC
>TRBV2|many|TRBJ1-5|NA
CASSGVNSNQPQHF
TGTGCCAGCAGTGGGGTAAATAGCAATCAGCCCCAGCATTTT
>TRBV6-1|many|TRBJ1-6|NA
CASSPTGFEVDSPLHF
TGTGCCAGCAGCCCAACAGGGTTTGAAGTGGATTCACCCCTCCACTTT
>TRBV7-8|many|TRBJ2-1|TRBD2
CASSLALAGGPNEQFF
TGTGCCAGCAGCTTGGCACTAGCGGGGGGGCCCAATGAGCAGTTCTTC
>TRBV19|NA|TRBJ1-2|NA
CASSIGTVANYGYTF
TGTGCCAGTAGTATCGGGACGGTCGCTAACTATGGCTACACCTTC
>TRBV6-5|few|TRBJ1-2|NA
CASSLKWGSSGYTF
TGTGCCAGCAGTTTAAAGTGGGGGAGTAGTGGCTACACCTTC
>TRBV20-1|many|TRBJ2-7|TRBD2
CSEQGGPGEQYF
TGCAGTGAGCAGGGAGGGCCCGGCGAGCAGTACTTC
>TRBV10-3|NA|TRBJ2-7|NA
CAISDDTKTVYEQYF
TGTGCCATCAGTGATGACACCAAAACCGTTTACGAGCAGTACTTC
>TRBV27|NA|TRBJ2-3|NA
CASSLLGVGISTDTQYF
TGTGCCAGCAGTTTATTGGGCGTGGGAATTAGCACAGATACGCAGTATTTT
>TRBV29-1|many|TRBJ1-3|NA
CSVQKGLGAGNTIYF
TGCAGCGTGCAAAAGGGATTGGGAGCTGGAAACACCATATATTTT
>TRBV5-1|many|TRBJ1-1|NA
CASSLEQGNTEAFF
TGCGCCAGCAGCTTGGAACAGGGGAACACTGAAGCTTTCTTT
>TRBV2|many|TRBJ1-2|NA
CASSEGGHPYGYTF
TGTGCCAGCAGTGAAGGGGGCCACCCCTATGGCTACACCTTC
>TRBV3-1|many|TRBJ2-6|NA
CASSQGGFSGANVLTF
TGTGCCAGCAGCCAAGGAGGCTTCTCTGGGGCCAACGTCCTGACTTTC
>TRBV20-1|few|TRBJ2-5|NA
CSARDMNRFLTYQETQYF
TGCAGTGCTAGAGATATGAACCGTTTCCTAACGTACCAAGAGACCCAGTACTTC
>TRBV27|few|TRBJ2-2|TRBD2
CASSHPPDFSGAGYTGELFF
TGTGCCAGCAGCCACCCTCCCGATTTTAGCGGGGCCGGGTACACCGGGGAGCTGTTTTTT
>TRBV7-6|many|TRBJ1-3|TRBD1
CASSRGQGRSDSGNTIYF
TGTGCCAGCAGCCGAGGACAGGGGAGGTCGGATTCTGGAAACACCATATATTTT
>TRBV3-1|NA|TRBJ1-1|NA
CASSQDRSRPAFF
TGTGCCAGCAGCCAAGATAGAAGTCGTCCGGCTTTCTTT
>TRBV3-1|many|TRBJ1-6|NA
CASSQDRWGSPLHF
TGTGCCAGCAGCCAAGACAGGTGGGGTTCACCCCTCCACTTT
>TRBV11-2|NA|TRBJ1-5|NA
CASSRQNQPQHF
TGTGCCAGCAGCCGACAGAATCAGCCCCAGCATTTT
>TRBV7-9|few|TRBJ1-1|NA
CASSLGDSEAFF
TGTGCCAGCAGCTTAGGAGACAGTGAAGCTTTCTTT
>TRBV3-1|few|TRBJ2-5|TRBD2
CASSQDPGLRETQYF
TGTGCCAGCAGCCAAGATCCGGGACTAAGAGAGACCCAGTACTTC
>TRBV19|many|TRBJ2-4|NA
CASSIPGPLKNIQYF
TGTGCCAGTAGTATCCCAGGGCCGCTCAAAAACATTCAGTACTTC
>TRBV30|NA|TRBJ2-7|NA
CAWSVANPYEQYF
TGTGCCTGGAGTGTTGCAAATCCCTACGAGCAGTACTTC
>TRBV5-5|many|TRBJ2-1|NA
CASSTRRGAPYNEQFF
TGTGCCAGCAGCACACGGAGGGGGGCCCCCTACAATGAGCAGTTCTTC
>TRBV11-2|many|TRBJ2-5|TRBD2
CASRTGGYQETQYF
TGTGCCAGCAGGACGGGAGGCTACCAAGAGACCCAGTACTTC
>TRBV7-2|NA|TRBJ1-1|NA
CASSPVGRKNTEASF
TGTGCCAGCAGCCCAGTAGGCAGAAAGAACACTGAAGCTTCCTTT
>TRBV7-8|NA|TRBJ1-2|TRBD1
CASTGGTGALRFCGYTF
TGTGCCAGCACCGGGGGGACAGGGGCCCTTCGGTTCTGTGGCTACACCTTC